The 31 T cell receptor beta chains below were found in one sample sequenced in a study of human T cells and chemical hapten exposure. TCRdb called the RACE reads again in MiXCR, with one record for every CDR3 protein. The profile shows 80,000 to 95,000 distinct CDR3 sequences, approximately 10% of them singletons. Time point specified: patch test 2, 6 weeks after DPC sensitization. As to treatment: therapeutic diphenylcyclopropenone sensitization with weekly scalp DPC. Specimen: whole blood, collected in connection with sensitization to the hapten diphenylcyclopropenone (DPC). The receptor source for this set is a middle-aged man with alopecia areata. Some clones in this sample may be carry-over from other donors' samples.

The genes are TRBV7-2 and TRBJ1-4, with 7 bases that match TRBD1. Germline assignment: CDR1 SGHTA and CDR2 FQGNSA. V was pared by 5 bases and J by 8 bases, with 11 bases of the junction left unmatched. The CDR3 is 15 residues long. The CDR3 here is CASSQPTGRGEKLFF. CDR3 in DNA: TGTGCCAGCAGCCAGCCGACAGGGAGAGGGGAAAAACTGTTTTTT.

The chain combines TRBV6-5 with TRBJ2-5; D unresolved. The V gene's germline CDR1 is MNHEY and CDR2 SVGAGI. The CDR3 consists of 15 residues. Between the trimmed V and J ends, which lost 5 bases and 1 base, there was a span of 14 bases. CDR3 sequence reads: CASSPDRLVQETQYF. Written as DNA, the CDR3 is TGTGCCAGCAGTCCCGACCGCCTTGTCCAAGAGACCCAGTACTTC.

The chain couples TRBV7-9 to TRBJ2-1, with 13 bases aligning to TRBD2. The CDR3 is 16 residues long. Germline trimming cut 5 bases from V and 4 bases from J; bases unmatched to any gene: 5. Germline CDR1 SEHNR, CDR2 FQNEAQ (reference sequence). DNA for the CDR3: TGTGCCAGCAGCCCAGGGACTAGCGGGGTTTACAATGAGCAGTTCTTC. Translation: CASSPGTSGVYNEQFF.

At least ten counts were recorded for this clonotype. The junction differs from germline at one of its ends, possibly a read error. The chain is built from TRBV5-5 and TRBJ1-1, with D maybe TRBD1 (6 bases). Germline CDR1 is SGHKS and CDR2 is YYEKEE (reference sequence). CDR3 length equals 14 residues. CDR3 protein: CASSSRGIDASLIF. CDR3 in DNA: TGTGCCAGCAGCTCCAGGGGTATTGACGCCTCTCTGATCTTT.

Only a few counts were recorded for this clonotype. CDR3 protein: CASSRHAGEETQYF. The CDR3 coding sequence is TGTGCCAGCAGTCGACACGCCGGGGAAGAGACCCAGTACTTC. V usage is TRBV28 and J usage is TRBJ2-5; D may be TRBD2 (5 bases). Germline lookup yields CDR1 MDHEN and CDR2 SYDVKM. V was clipped by 5 bases and J by 3 bases, with 13 bases between them. The CDR3 is 14 amino acids.

This clonotype was seen at least ten times. CDR3 region: CATSDDTLRNGYTF. In DNA, the CDR3 is TGTGCCACCAGTGATGATACTCTGCGGAATGGCTACACCTTC. The rearrangement uses TRBV24-1 and TRBJ1-2; D ambiguous. CDR3 size: 14 residues. Deletions cut 3 bases from V and 6 bases from J, with 13 bases between. Germline loops: CDR1 KGHDR, CDR2 SFDVKD.

The V and J genes are TRBV5-1 and TRBJ2-3; D uncertain. CDR3 length: 13 residues. The V gene lost 6 bases and the J gene lost 4 bases, with 12 bases spanning the gap. Per germline, CDR1 SGHRS and CDR2 YFSETQ. In nucleotides, the CDR3 is TGCGCCAGCACCTTACAAGATTCAGATACGCAGTATTTT. It codes for CASTLQDSDTQYF.

Ten or more counts support this clonotype. The V gene is TRBV29-1, the J gene TRBJ1-5; no firm D call. From germline, CDR1 is SQVTM and CDR2 ANQGSEA. The CDR3 contains 14 residues. The V gene lost 4 bases and the J gene lost 1 base, with 11 bases spanning the gap. As DNA, the CDR3 is TGCAGCGTTGCAGAGGGTCTAAGCAATCAGCCCCAGCATTTT. It encodes CSVAEGLSNQPQHF.

There are a few counts of this clonotype. The chain recombines TRBV29-1 with TRBJ2-1; D gene ambiguous. The germline V gene has CDR1 SQVTM and CDR2 ANQGSEA. The germline V and J ends were trimmed by 4 bases and 7 bases, with 17 bases remaining between them. This CDR3 contains 14 residues. CDR3 nucleotides: TGCAGCGTTGTCAGGCTAGACCCAGGAAATGAGCAGTTCTTC. Protein sequence: CSVVRLDPGNEQFF.

The chain carries TRBV27 and TRBJ1-1, with TRBD1 matching 7 bases. V was pared by 9 bases and J by 1 base, with 5 bases of the junction left unmatched. The CDR3 runs to 13 residues. Germline CDR1 and CDR2: MNHEY and SMNVEV (reference sequence). CDR3 bases: TGTGCCAGAGGGACAGCCGAGAACACTGAAGCTTTCTTT. Translated, it gives CARGTAENTEAFF.

This clonotype showed up just a few times. CDR3 sequence (DNA): TGTGCCAGCAGCTCGGACCCTAGCAATCAGCCCCAGCATTTT. Its translation is CASSSDPSNQPQHF. The chain recombines TRBV28 with TRBJ1-5; no firm D call. V dropped 6 bases and J dropped 0 bases, with 9 bases sitting between them. CDR1 MDHEN and CDR2 SYDVKM come from the germline V gene. The CDR3 runs to 14 residues.

The rearrangement links TRBV5-1 to TRBJ2-7; 9 positions match TRBD1. Per germline, CDR1 SGHRS and CDR2 YFSETQ. The CDR3 loop spans 16 amino acids. With V trimmed by 0 bases and J by 1 base, 5 bases remained unmatched. CDR3 sequence reads: CASSLAGQGLSYEQYF. The CDR3 bases are TGCGCCAGCAGCTTGGCCGGACAGGGGCTATCCTACGAGCAGTACTTC.

A few counts support this clonotype. CDR3 region: CATSEPRLSSSGELFF. CDR3 in DNA: TGTGCCACCAGTGAGCCTCGACTCTCCAGTTCCGGGGAGCTGTTTTTT. J is TRBJ2-2 and V is TRBV24-1, with D unresolved. The CDR3 length is 16 residues. Germline CDR1 is KGHDR and CDR2 is SFDVKD. Trimming pared 4 bases from V and 6 bases from J, leaving 17 bases between.

Only a few counts were recorded for this clonotype. The chain uses TRBV15 and TRBJ1-6; D is perhaps TRBD1 (6 bases). V was pared by 5 bases and J by 6 bases, with 14 bases between. Germline CDR1 LNHNV, CDR2 YYDKDF (reference sequence). The CDR3 totals 15 residues. The CDR3 region is CATSGDTRGNSPLHF. The CDR3, as DNA: TGTGCCACCAGCGGGGACACTAGGGGTAATTCACCCCTCCACTTT.

The chain carries TRBV28 and TRBJ2-7; D might be TRBD1 (6 bases). The V gene's germline CDR1 is MDHEN and CDR2 SYDVKM. V shed 0 bases and J shed 6 bases, with 12 bases lying between them. There are 14 residues in the CDR3. The CDR3 DNA reads as TGTGCCAGCAGTTTATGGGCCCCGGACAGCGAGCAGTACTTC. Amino acids: CASSLWAPDSEQYF.

The CDR3 loop reads CANSAPGGPGNTIYF. CDR3 nucleotides: TGTGCCAACAGCGCCCCAGGTGGCCCCGGAAACACCATATATTTT. This sequence joins TRBV6-5 and TRBJ1-3; no definite D call. Deletions cut 10 bases from V and 4 bases from J, with 20 bases between. CDR3 length equals 15 residues. Germline loops: CDR1 MNHEY, CDR2 SVGAGI.

This clonotype showed up just a few times. The CDR3 coding sequence is TGTGCCAGCAGCAGATCGGGCAGCTCCTACGAGCAGTACTTC. Translation gives CASSRSGSSYEQYF. This chain links TRBV7-2 with TRBJ2-7; D is unresolved. This CDR3 spans 14 amino acids. Germline CDR1 SGHTA, CDR2 FQGNSA. V was shortened by 5 bases and J by 0 bases, with 11 bases between the two germline ends.

This chain uses TRBV6-6 with TRBJ1-6, with TRBD1 as a possible D gene (6 bases). CDR1 is MNHNY and CDR2 is SVGAGI in the germline V gene (reference sequence). V lost 0 bases, J lost 8 bases, and 8 bases lay in between. The CDR3 spans 14 residues. Written as DNA, the CDR3 is TGTGCCAGCAGTTACTCGCCAGGGGATTCACCCCTCCACTTT. Translated: CASSYSPGDSPLHF.

J is TRBJ1-5 and V is TRBV10-3; 8 bases match TRBD1. The CDR3 length is 19 residues. Germline V CDR1 and CDR2: ENHRY, SYGVKD. Trimming cost V 4 bases and J 0 bases; bases outside gene matches: 14. CDR3 sequence (DNA): TGTGCCATCAGTGCAGGCGAGGGACAGGCAAGCTATAGCAATCAGCCCCAGCATTTT. Encoded protein: CAISAGEGQASYSNQPQHF.

This clonotype was detected a few times. The chain employs TRBV20-1 and TRBJ1-1; D not resolved. Trimming took off 6 bases at V and 10 bases at J, with 6 bases between the two ends. This CDR3 is 8 amino acids long. Germline V gene sequence: CDR1 DFQATT, CDR2 SNEGSKA (reference sequence). The CDR3 here is CSAPRAFF. CDR3 nucleotide sequence: TGCAGTGCCCCGCGAGCTTTCTTT.

This clonotype was found a few times. V gene TRBV28 combines with J gene TRBJ2-3; tentatively, D is TRBD2 (6 bases). Trimming shortened V by 6 bases and J by 5 bases, and 15 bases separated the two germline ends. The CDR3 has 14 amino acids. CDR1 MDHEN and CDR2 SYDVKM come from the germline V gene. The CDR3 DNA is TGTGCCAGCAGCAAGGAGGGAGTCGGAGATACGCAGTATTTT. It codes for CASSKEGVGDTQYF.

This clonotype has more than one count but fewer than ten. The V and J genes are TRBV27 and TRBJ2-7, with a weak D call TRBD2 (7 bases). CDR3 size: 15 residues. V shed 0 bases and J shed 3 bases, with 12 bases lying between them. Germline V gene lookup returns CDR1 MNHEY and CDR2 SMNVEV (reference sequence). In DNA, the CDR3 is TGTGCCAGCAGTTTATCGGGCGGGGGCTTCTACGAGCAGTACTTC. Protein sequence: CASSLSGGGFYEQYF.

The chain is built from TRBV7-8 and TRBJ2-3; the match to TRBD1 covers 7 bases. V was clipped by 3 bases and J by 1 base; unmatched bases: 7. This CDR3 spans 16 amino acids. The germline V gene encodes CDR1 SGHVS and CDR2 FQNEAQ. The CDR3 protein is CASSLRTTGGTDTQYF. DNA for the CDR3: TGTGCCAGCAGCTTGCGGACCACAGGGGGCACAGATACGCAGTATTTT.

Details on this clonotype: A much bigger clone sits one base away, suggesting this may be a read error. The V gene is TRBV14, the J gene TRBJ2-7; D is uncertain. In germline, CDR1 is SGHDN, CDR2 FVKESK. The CDR3 is 15 residues long. Deletions cut 3 bases from V and 4 bases from J, with 16 bases between. The CDR3 spells CASSHSVRRIYEQYV. In DNA form, the CDR3 reads TGTGCCAGCAGCCATTCGGTAAGGAGAATTTACGAGCAGTACGTC.

The chain has TRBV20-1 and TRBJ2-7; the D call may be TRBD1 or TRBD2 (5 bases each). V gave up 3 bases and J gave up 7 bases, with 19 bases separating them. Germline CDR1 reads DFQATT; CDR2 reads SNEGSKA (reference sequence). CDR3 size: 14 residues. CDR3 nucleotides: TGCAGTGCTAGGATCGGGGCGTCACCGGGGGAGCAGTACGTC. This translates into CSARIGASPGEQYV.

The chain uses TRBV29-1 and TRBJ2-2, with no clear D. Per germline, CDR1 SQVTM and CDR2 ANQGSEA. The CDR3 sequence is 13 residues long. V lost 2 bases and J 0 bases, leaving 4 bases between the germline ends. The CDR3 sequence is CSVEMPNTGELFF. CDR3 DNA sequence: TGCAGCGTTGAAATGCCGAACACCGGGGAGCTGTTTTTT.

This clonotype was recorded many times. This chain connects TRBV7-9 to TRBJ1-5; a weak D match, TRBD1 (6 bases). This CDR3 has 13 amino acids. Trimming removed 1 base at V and 7 bases at J, with 8 bases between. Germline values: CDR1 SEHNR, CDR2 FQNEAQ (reference sequence). The CDR3 sequence: CASSLEGGQPQHF. The DNA for the CDR3 is TGTGCCAGCAGCTTAGAGGGGGGACAGCCCCAGCATTTT.

This clonotype was observed at least ten times. This sequence joins TRBV7-2 and TRBJ2-1, with 7 nucleotides matching TRBD2. The CDR3 extends over 12 amino acids. V dropped 4 bases and J dropped 8; count of bases not matched to a gene: 2. The germline V gene has CDR1 SGHTA and CDR2 FQGNSA. CDR3 sequence: CASSSREDEQFF. DNA for the CDR3: TGTGCCAGCAGCTCCCGGGAGGATGAGCAGTTCTTC.

A few counts support this clonotype. J is TRBJ1-1 and V is TRBV11-1, with D hard to call. V was cut by 1 base and J by 0 bases, with 9 bases left in between. The CDR3 is 15 amino acids. Per the germline V gene, CDR1 is SGHAT and CDR2 is FQDESV (reference sequence). The DNA for the CDR3 is TGTGCCAGCAGCTTAGGACAAATCATGAACACTGAAGCTTTCTTT. This codes for CASSLGQIMNTEAFF.

This clonotype was detected ten times or more. The chain carries TRBV24-1 and TRBJ2-7; 7 nucleotides agree with TRBD1. CDR3 size: 15 residues. Germline V gives CDR1 KGHDR, CDR2 SFDVKD. Unmatched junction bases numbered 4, after V lost 3 bases and J lost 0 bases. The CDR3: CATSDPNRGSYEQYF. The CDR3 DNA is TGTGCCACCAGTGATCCTAACAGGGGCTCCTACGAGCAGTACTTC.

This clonotype was counted ten times or more. The chain carries TRBV2 and TRBJ1-5, with 10 bases aligning to TRBD1. J was trimmed by 3 bases and V by 7 bases; bases with no gene match: 6. Germline CDR1 reads SNHLY; CDR2 reads FYNNEI. The CDR3 extends over 15 amino acids. The CDR3 protein is CASNEGQGVNQPQHF. The CDR3 nucleotides read TGTGCCAGCAACGAAGGACAGGGGGTCAATCAGCCCCAGCATTTT.